Below, one TCR beta chain is given with its context. Its specificity is not known. Both 60 Vbeta primers and 13 Jbeta primers went into the PCR. The assay was immunoSEQ multiplex PCR, and TCRdb's table has in-frame clones only and misses some. The table records some 98,000 clones, about two thirds of them present only once. The data were obtained in a study of cytomegalovirus exposure and HLA in healthy donors. Germline CDR1 and CDR2: SGHVS and FNYEAQ. With V trimmed by 4 bases and J by 4 bases, 6 bases remained unmatched. The CDR3 sequence is 14 residues long. Study results and caveats: Earlier analysis yielded a pattern in which most TCR beta V segments were productive about 90% or about 30% of the time.

The receptor comes from a man between 45 and 60 years old in good health and CMV-seronegative. The chain links TRBV7-6 to TRBJ1-2, with 7 bases fitting TRBD1. The sequencing sample was made of PBMCs. The CDR3 DNA follows: TGTGCCAGCAGCTCTCAGCAGGGGGGCTATGGCTACACCTTC. Translation gives CASSSQQGGYGYTF.